These T cell receptor beta chains were read from a single sample in a study of Graves' ophthalmopathy and Graves' hyperthyroidism. Using its own MiXCR run on the multiplex PCR reads, TCRdb lists one record per CDR3 protein. The sample includes 200,000 to 250,000 distinct CDR3 sequences, approximately 21% of them seen just once. Source material: peripheral blood. The receptors stem from a woman in her forties or fifties with Graves' ophthalmopathy. Both conserved end residues are part of each CDR3. The D gene is left open where the match is weak. A row's size may be missing; if present it is once, few, many or a size class.

>TRBJ2-5|TRBV24-1|TRBD1|-
TGTGCCACCAGTGATCCCACAGGGGACCAAGAGACCCAGTACTTC
CATSDPTGDQETQYF
>TRBJ2-5|TRBV28|TRBD1|-
TGTGCCAGCAGTGTGATAGGACAGGGGGCTCAAGAGACCCAGTACTTC
CASSVIGQGAQETQYF
>TRBJ2-2|TRBV28|-|-
TGTGCCAGCGAGAGACCCTCCGGGGAGCTGTTTTTT
CASERPSGELFF
>TRBJ2-4|TRBV20-1|TRBD2|many
TGCAGTGCTAGCGGGAGGGTCGCCAAAAACATTCAGTACTTC
CSASGRVAKNIQYF
>TRBJ1-5|TRBV6-1|-|many
TGTGCCAGCAGCTCGGCCTTCAATCAGCCCCAGCATTTT
CASSSAFNQPQHF
>TRBJ2-7|TRBV6-1|TRBD1|many
TGTGCCAGCAGTAAGGGACAGGGGGCCTACGAGCAGTACTTC
CASSKGQGAYEQYF
>TRBJ2-7|TRBV28|-|-
TGTGCCAGCAGTTTCGTCCCAGATTCCTACGAGCAGTACTTC
CASSFVPDSYEQYF
>TRBJ2-2|TRBV24-1|TRBD2|many
TGTGCCACCAGCTTAGCGGGAACGAACACCGGGGAGCTGTTTTTT
CATSLAGTNTGELFF
>TRBJ2-5|TRBV20-1|TRBD1|few
TGCAGTGCCACCAGGGGGCAAGAGACCCAGTACTTC
CSATRGQETQYF
>TRBJ1-6|TRBV12-3/TRBV12-4|-|many
TGTGCCAGCGGCCGAGGCAGGGATTCACCCCTCCACTTT
CASGRGRDSPLHF
>TRBJ2-7|TRBV28|-|many
TGTGCCAGCAGTTCAGGGATTAACTACGAGCAGTACTTC
CASSSGINYEQYF
>TRBJ2-2|TRBV2|TRBD2|-
TGTGCCAGCAGAGGACTAGCGGGAGGGAGGAACACCGGGGAGCTGTTTTTT
CASRGLAGGRNTGELFF
>TRBJ2-5|TRBV11-2|TRBD2|-
TGTGCCAGCAGCCTCGGGACTAGCGGAGATCTCATGGAGACCCAGTACTTC
CASSLGTSGDLMETQYF
>TRBJ1-1|TRBV29-1|-|many
TGCAGCGGTCATCAGGGGAGGAACACTGAAGCTTTCTTT
CSGHQGRNTEAFF
>TRBJ2-7|TRBV5-1|-|-
TGCGCCAGCACCCCCATCGCCGGTAAGAGCTCCTACGAGCAGTACTTC
CASTPIAGKSSYEQYF
>TRBJ2-5|TRBV24-1|TRBD2|many
TGTGCCACCAGTGATTTGAGTCTGGAAGCGGGAGGGGAGGAGACCCAGTACTTC
CATSDLSLEAGGEETQYF
>TRBJ1-1|TRBV5-6|-|few
TGTGCCAGCAGCACTGGGGGAATCATGAACACTGAAGCTTTCTTT
CASSTGGIMNTEAFF
>TRBJ1-2|TRBV12-3/TRBV12-4|-|-
TGTGCCAGCAGTCCCAGACAACTGACAGAACATGGCTACACCTTC
CASSPRQLTEHGYTF
>TRBJ1-5|TRBV4-1|-|-
TGCGCCAGCCGCACTGAACAGGGCGACAATCAGCCCCAGCATTTT
CASRTEQGDNQPQHF
>TRBJ2-4|TRBV27|-|many
TGTGCCAGCAGTCAGCGACAAACCTTGAACATTCAGTACTTC
CASSQRQTLNIQYF
>TRBJ2-1|TRBV28|TRBD1|-
TGTGCCAGCAGTTTGGAACAGGGGCCCGGCTACAATGAGCAGTTCTTC
CASSLEQGPGYNEQFF
>TRBJ2-5|TRBV7-2|-|few
TGTGCCAGCAGCTTAGCCCCCCCTGTCCAGGGGTGGAAAGAGACCCAGTACTTC
CASSLAPPVQGWKETQYF
>TRBJ2-7|TRBV24-1|-|-
TGTGCCACCAGTGTCGAGCAGTACTTC
CATSVEQYF
>TRBJ1-6|TRBV30|-|many
TGTGCCTGGAGTGTTCGTGGGGGTTATTCACCCCTCCACTTT
CAWSVRGGYSPLHF
>TRBJ1-2|TRBV20-1|-|many
TGCAGTGCTAGACAGGGAACGGATGGCTACACCTTC
CSARQGTDGYTF
>TRBJ1-2|TRBV3-1|TRBD1|many
TGTGCCAGCAGCCATGTAGCCTTTGGCAGGGGGCCTGACTATGGCTACACCTTC
CASSHVAFGRGPDYGYTF
>TRBJ2-2|TRBV14|-|-
TGTGCCAGCAGCCAGAAGAGAACCGGGGAGCTGTTTTTT
CASSQKRTGELFF